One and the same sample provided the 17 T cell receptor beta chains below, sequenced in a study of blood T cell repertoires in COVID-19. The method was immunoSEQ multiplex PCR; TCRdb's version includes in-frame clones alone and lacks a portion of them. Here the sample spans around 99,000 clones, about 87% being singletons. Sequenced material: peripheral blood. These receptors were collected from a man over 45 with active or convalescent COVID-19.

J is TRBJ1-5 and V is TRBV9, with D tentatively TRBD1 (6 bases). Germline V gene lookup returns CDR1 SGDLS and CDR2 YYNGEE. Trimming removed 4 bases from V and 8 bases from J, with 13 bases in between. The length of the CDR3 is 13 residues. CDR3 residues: CASSPGQIKPQHF. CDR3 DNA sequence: TGTGCCAGCAGCCCCGGACAGATTAAGCCCCAGCATTTT. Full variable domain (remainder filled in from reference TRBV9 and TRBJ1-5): DSGVTQTPKHLITATGQRVTLRCSPRSGDLSVYWYQQSLDQGLQFLIQYYNGEERAKGNILERFSAQQFPDLHSELNLSSLELGDSALYFCASSPGQIKPQHFGDGTRLSIL.

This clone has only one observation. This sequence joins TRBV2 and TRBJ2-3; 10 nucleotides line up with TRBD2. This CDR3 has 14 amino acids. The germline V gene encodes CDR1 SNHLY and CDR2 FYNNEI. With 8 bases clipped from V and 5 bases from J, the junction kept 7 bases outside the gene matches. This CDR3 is CASREREGLDTQYF. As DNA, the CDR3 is TGTGCCAGCCGGGAGCGGGAGGGCTTAGATACGCAGTATTTT.

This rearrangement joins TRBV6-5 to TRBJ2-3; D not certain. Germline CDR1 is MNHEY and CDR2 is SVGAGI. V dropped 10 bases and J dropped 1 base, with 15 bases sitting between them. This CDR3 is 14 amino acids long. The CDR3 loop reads CANSGDFGTDTQYF. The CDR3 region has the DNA TGTGCCAATAGTGGCGACTTCGGCACAGATACGCAGTATTTT.

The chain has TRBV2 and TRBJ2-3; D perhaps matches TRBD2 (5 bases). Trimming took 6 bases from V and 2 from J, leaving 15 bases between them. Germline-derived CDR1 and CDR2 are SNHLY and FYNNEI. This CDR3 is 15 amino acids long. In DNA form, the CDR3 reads TGTGCCAGCAGCGCTAGCAGAGTAATCACAGATACGCAGTATTTT. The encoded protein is CASSASRVITDTQYF.

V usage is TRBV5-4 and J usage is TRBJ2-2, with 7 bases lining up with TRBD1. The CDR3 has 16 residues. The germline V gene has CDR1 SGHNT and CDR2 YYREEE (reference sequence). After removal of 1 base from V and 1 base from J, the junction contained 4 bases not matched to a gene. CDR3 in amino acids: CASSLRGGGNTGELFF. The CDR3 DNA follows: TGTGCCAGCAGCTTGAGAGGGGGCGGGAACACCGGGGAGCTGTTTTTT.

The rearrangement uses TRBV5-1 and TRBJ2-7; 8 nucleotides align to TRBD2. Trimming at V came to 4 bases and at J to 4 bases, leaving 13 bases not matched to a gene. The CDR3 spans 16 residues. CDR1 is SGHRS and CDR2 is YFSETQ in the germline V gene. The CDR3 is CASSPGLAPVGYEQYF. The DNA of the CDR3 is TGCGCCAGCAGCCCCGGACTAGCCCCCGTGGGGTACGAGCAGTACTTC.

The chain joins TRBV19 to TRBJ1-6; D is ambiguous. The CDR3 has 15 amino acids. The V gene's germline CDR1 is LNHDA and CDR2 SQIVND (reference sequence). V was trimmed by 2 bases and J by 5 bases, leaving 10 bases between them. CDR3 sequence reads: CASSIHRRNNSPLHF. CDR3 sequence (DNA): TGTGCCAGTAGTATACACAGAAGAAATAATTCACCCCTCCACTTT.

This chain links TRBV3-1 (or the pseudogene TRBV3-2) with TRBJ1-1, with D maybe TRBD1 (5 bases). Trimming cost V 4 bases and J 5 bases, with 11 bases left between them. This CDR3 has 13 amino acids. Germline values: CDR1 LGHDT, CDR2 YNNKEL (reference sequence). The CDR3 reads CASSPQGYTEAFF. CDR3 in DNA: TGTGCCAGCAGCCCCCAGGGATATACTGAAGCTTTCTTT.

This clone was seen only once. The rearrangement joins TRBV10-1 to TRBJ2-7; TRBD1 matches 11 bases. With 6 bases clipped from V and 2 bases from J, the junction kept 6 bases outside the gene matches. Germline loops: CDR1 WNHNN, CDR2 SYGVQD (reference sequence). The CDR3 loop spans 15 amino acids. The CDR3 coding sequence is TGCGCCAGCAGCTCCCCGGGACAGGGGGCCTACGAGCAGTACTTC. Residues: CASSSPGQGAYEQYF.

CDR3 residues: CASSTGTSVEYF. The CDR3 DNA reads as TGTGCCAGCAGTACCGGGACTAGTGTGGAGTACTTC. The V and J genes are TRBV12-3 or TRBV12-4 and TRBJ2-7; TRBD2 matches 8 bases. The CDR3 extends over 12 amino acids. J lost 11 bases, V lost 5 bases, and 8 bases had no gene match.

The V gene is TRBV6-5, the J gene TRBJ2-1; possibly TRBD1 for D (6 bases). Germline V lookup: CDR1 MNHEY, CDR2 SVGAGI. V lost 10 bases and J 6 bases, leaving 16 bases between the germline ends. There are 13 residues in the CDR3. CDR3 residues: CATTRTAGNEQFF. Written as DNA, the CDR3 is TGTGCCACCACCAGGACAGCAGGCAATGAGCAGTTCTTC.

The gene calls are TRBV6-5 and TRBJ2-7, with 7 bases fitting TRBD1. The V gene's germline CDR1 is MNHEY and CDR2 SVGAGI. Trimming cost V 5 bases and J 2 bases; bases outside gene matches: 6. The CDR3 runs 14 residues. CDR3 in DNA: TGTGCCAGCAGTCGGGACAGCGTTGCCTACGAGCAGTACTTC. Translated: CASSRDSVAYEQYF.

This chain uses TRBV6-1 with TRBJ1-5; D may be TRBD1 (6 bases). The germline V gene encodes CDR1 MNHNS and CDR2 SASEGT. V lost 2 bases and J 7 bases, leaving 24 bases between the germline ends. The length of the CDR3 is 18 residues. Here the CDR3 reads CASSERGGAGPTGQPQHF. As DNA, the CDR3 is TGTGCCAGCAGTGAACGGGGGGGGGCTGGTCCCACGGGGCAGCCCCAGCATTTT.

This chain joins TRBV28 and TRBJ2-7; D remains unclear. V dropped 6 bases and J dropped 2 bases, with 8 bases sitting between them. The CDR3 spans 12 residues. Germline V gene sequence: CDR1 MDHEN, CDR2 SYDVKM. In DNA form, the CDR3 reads TGTGCCAGCAGACAAACAGCCTACGAGCAGTACTTC. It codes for CASRQTAYEQYF. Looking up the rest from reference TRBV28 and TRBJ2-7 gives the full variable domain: DVKVTQSSRYLVKRTGEKVFLECVQDMDHENMFWYRQDPGLGLRLIYFSYDVKMKEKGDIPEGYSVSREKKERFSLILESASTNQTSMYLCASRQTAYEQYFGPGTRLTVT.

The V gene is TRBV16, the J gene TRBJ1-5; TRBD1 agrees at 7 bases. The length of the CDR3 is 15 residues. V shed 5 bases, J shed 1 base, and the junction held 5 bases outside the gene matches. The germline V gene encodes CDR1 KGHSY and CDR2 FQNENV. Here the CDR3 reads CASSEQGLSNQPQHF. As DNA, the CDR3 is TGTGCCAGCAGCGAACAGGGGTTAAGCAATCAGCCCCAGCATTTT.

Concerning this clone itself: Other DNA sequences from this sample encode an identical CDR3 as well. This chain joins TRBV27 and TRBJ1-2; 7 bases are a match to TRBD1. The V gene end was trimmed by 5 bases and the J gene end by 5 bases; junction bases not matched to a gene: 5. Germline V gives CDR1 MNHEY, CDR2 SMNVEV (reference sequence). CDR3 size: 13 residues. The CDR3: CASSPHRGYGYTF. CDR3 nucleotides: TGTGCCAGCAGTCCTCACAGGGGTTATGGCTACACCTTC.

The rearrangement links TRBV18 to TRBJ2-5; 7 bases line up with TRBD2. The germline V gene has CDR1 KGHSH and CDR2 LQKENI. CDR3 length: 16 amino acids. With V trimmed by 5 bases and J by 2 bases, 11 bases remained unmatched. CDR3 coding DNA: TGTGCCAGCTCATCCCAGGTGGCTAGCGGACAAGAGACCCAGTACTTC. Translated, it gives CASSSQVASGQETQYF.